This T cell receptor beta chain comes out of a study of blood T cell repertoires in COVID-19. The wider study: Sites in the United States, Italy and Spain provided acute and convalescent COVID-19 samples. Sample material is recorded as cDNA or gDNA derived from T cells, B-cell-depleted T cells, or PBMCs.

Per germline, CDR1 MDHEN and CDR2 SYDVKM. The germline V and J ends were trimmed by 6 bases and 2 bases, with 5 bases remaining between them. The CDR3 is made up of 12 amino acids. A remark on this clone: This sample includes further DNA sequences coding for the same CDR3.

In the original workflow: Reference gene primer amplification yielded estimated nucleated cell counts. TCRdb keeps only in-frame clones here, not all; method: immunoSEQ multiplex PCR. That table supplies the V and J calls and clone size; D and trimming were determined from the DNA. The table has about 280,000 clones, about four fifths seen once. The receptor's source is a woman aged 45-59 years who had recovered from COVID-19. The chain is built from TRBV28 and TRBJ1-5; tentatively, D is TRBD1 (5 bases). Sequenced material: peripheral blood. The CDR3, as DNA: TGTGCCAGCAGAGGGGGCAATCAGCCCCAGCATTTT. Its translation: CASRGGNQPQHF.